Below are 8 T cell receptor beta chains sequenced from a single sample in a study of vaccination effects on CD4 cells after COVID-19. The authors isolated CD4+ T cells after less than eleven days of culture. For these receptors, no antigen is known. Profiling relied on immunoSEQ multiplex PCR, and the TCRdb table lists in-frame clones only, not all of them. The sample contains under 60,000 clones, approximately 70% of which appear only once. The specimen comprised CD4+ T cells from PBMCs cultured without peptide, sampled before COVID-19 vaccination. The receptors were gathered from a human donor who received a COVID-19 vaccine.

The chain has TRBV27 and TRBJ2-7, with TRBD1 as a possible D gene (6 bases). Trimming left V 3 bases short and J 0 bases short, with 15 bases between. Germline V gives CDR1 MNHEY, CDR2 SMNVEV (reference sequence). CDR3 size: 16 residues. CDR3 protein: CASSFRGRASSYEQYF. As DNA, the CDR3 is TGTGCCAGCAGTTTCAGGGGCAGGGCGAGCTCCTACGAGCAGTACTTC.

The gene calls are TRBV5-1 and TRBJ2-5; no reliable D call. The CDR3 covers 12 residues. Germline V gives CDR1 SGHRS, CDR2 YFSETQ. Trimming stripped 1 base from V and 1 base from J, with 2 bases between. In nucleotides, the CDR3 is TGCGCCAGCAGCTTGCCCCAAGAGACCCAGTACTTC. Translating gives CASSLPQETQYF.

The chain has TRBV7-2 and TRBJ1-1, with D possibly TRBD1 on 6 matching bases. CDR1 is SGHTA, CDR2 FQGNSA, per germline. The CDR3 spans 13 residues. V lost 5 bases and J 10 bases, leaving 17 bases between the germline ends. CDR3 DNA sequence: TGTGCCAGCAGCGGAACGGGGACAAGTGCAGCTTTCTTT. This codes for CASSGTGTSAAFF.

The gene calls are TRBV5-1 and TRBJ1-1; D is perhaps TRBD1 (5 bases). Trimming cost V 1 base and J 1 base, with 23 bases left between them. CDR1 and CDR2 (germline): SGHRS, YFSETQ. CDR3 length equals 19 residues. For the CDR3, the DNA is TGCGCCAGCAGCTTGCGTCCCATGGGGCCCTTAAGAGAGAACACTGAAGCTTTCTTT. Translating gives CASSLRPMGPLRENTEAFF.

The genes are TRBV12-5 and TRBJ2-7, with TRBD2 matching over 8 bases. CDR1 is LGHNT and CDR2 is FRNRAP in the germline V gene. This CDR3 is built from 15 residues. The ends lost 6 bases at V and 5 bases at J; junction bases unmatched: 12. CDR3 amino acids: CASGRTGGSSHEQYF. CDR3 bases: TGTGCTAGTGGACGCACGGGGGGGAGCAGCCACGAGCAGTACTTC.

The gene calls are TRBV3-1 (or the pseudogene TRBV3-2) and TRBJ1-1; D gene uncertain. Trimming took 5 bases from V and 11 from J, leaving 21 bases between them. Germline CDR1 is LGHDT and CDR2 is YNNKEL (reference sequence). The CDR3 spans 14 residues. The CDR3 bases are TGTGCCAGCAGCTGGTCATTGCGGACCCACGGGGCTTTCTTT. Its protein product is CASSWSLRTHGAFF.

The V gene is TRBV25-1, the J gene TRBJ2-7; TRBD2 aligns across 7 bases. The CDR3 runs 15 residues. Trimming removed 4 bases from V and 0 bases from J; junction bases left unmatched: 6. Per the germline V gene, CDR1 is MGHDK and CDR2 is SYGVNS. CDR3 sequence reads: CASSAGGSLSYEQYF. The CDR3 DNA reads as TGTGCCAGCAGTGCCGGCGGGAGTCTCTCCTACGAGCAGTACTTC.

This chain connects TRBV4-1 to TRBJ1-2, with 7 positions matching TRBD1. The CDR3 extends over 13 amino acids. Germline V gene data show CDR1 as MGHRA and CDR2 as YSYEKL. V was pared by 3 bases and J by 4 bases, with 2 bases of the junction left unmatched. The CDR3 reads CASSQTGSYGYTF. The CDR3 DNA reads as TGCGCCAGCAGCCAGACAGGGAGCTATGGCTACACCTTC.